This TCR beta chain is drawn from a study of early T cells in non-severe SARS-CoV-2 infection. Overall study: Sequencing was performed on bulk RNA from unsorted whole blood, leaving chains unpaired.

In TCRdb, the 5' RACE reads were re-called with MiXCR into one record per CDR3 protein. Here the sample spans roughly 120,000 distinct CDR3 sequences, more than 12% being singletons. The junction had 7 bases not matched to a gene; V was cut back by 5 bases and J by 1 base. CDR3 size: 16 residues. Germline lookup yields CDR1 SGHTA and CDR2 FQGTGA. This clonotype originated in an adult who was a healthcare worker with PCR-confirmed SARS-CoV-2 infection or an uninfected control (not recorded which). The sequenced sample was whole blood. The chain links TRBV7-3 to TRBJ2-3; 9 bases are shared with TRBD1. This CDR3 is CASSPGQGKGTDTQYF. The CDR3 DNA reads as TGTGCCAGCAGCCCGGGACAGGGTAAGGGCACAGATACGCAGTATTTT.